Presented here are 12 T cell receptor beta chains from one specimen sequenced in a study of T-cell memory formation after mild COVID-19. One entry per CDR3 protein results from TCRdb running MiXCR on the 5' RACE reads. The sample records approximately 89,000 distinct CDR3 sequences, roughly 13% being singletons. Sequenced input: PBMCs or a T cell subset sorted from them (not recorded which). The origin of the receptors is a man younger than 30 who had mild COVID-19 (a few samples of this study predate the infection). Cell type and time point are not known.

The V and J genes are TRBV24-1 and TRBJ2-5; possible D gene TRBD1, 5 bases. The V and J ends lost 3 bases and 4 bases respectively, with 14 bases between them. Germline V lookup: CDR1 KGHDR, CDR2 SFDVKD. This CDR3 has 15 amino acids. Here the CDR3 reads CATSDGYGGAETQYF. The CDR3 coding sequence is TGTGCCACCAGTGATGGATATGGTGGGGCAGAGACCCAGTACTTC.

V gene TRBV4-3 combines with J gene TRBJ1-4; D is undetermined. This CDR3 comprises 13 residues. Trimming left V 3 bases short and J 8 bases short, with 10 bases between. Germline loops: CDR1 LGHNA, CDR2 YSLEER. CDR3 protein: CASSQGRLEKLFF. In nucleotides, the CDR3 is TGCGCCAGCAGCCAGGGGAGGTTGGAAAAACTGTTTTTT.

This clonotype was detected many times. The chain couples TRBV5-1 to TRBJ2-7; 7 nucleotides agree with TRBD1. The germline V gene encodes CDR1 SGHRS and CDR2 YFSETQ. The length of the CDR3 is 14 residues. The J segment lost 2 bases and the V segment lost 1 base, leaving 3 bases of the junction unmatched. This CDR3 reads CASSLMTGPYEQYV. The CDR3 DNA sequence: TGCGCCAGCAGCTTGATGACAGGGCCCTACGAGCAGTACGTC.

There are a few counts of this clonotype. V and J are TRBV29-1 and TRBJ1-2, with a tentative D call TRBD1 (5 bases). The CDR3 loop spans 14 amino acids. Germline loops: CDR1 SQVTM, CDR2 ANQGSEA. V lost 6 bases to trimming and J lost 6 bases, with 20 bases between them. The CDR3, as DNA: TGCAGCGTAGCTCCCATGGGACTGTATAATGGCTACACCTTC. Translation: CSVAPMGLYNGYTF.

This clonotype occurred a few times. This chain uses TRBV10-3 with TRBJ2-1; TRBD2 matches 13 bases. Germline-derived CDR1 and CDR2 are ENHRY and SYGVKD. The V segment lost 0 bases and the J segment 8 bases; nucleotides outside the gene matches: 10. The CDR3 runs 18 residues. The CDR3 sequence: CAISESAVRTSGGDEQFF. The CDR3 DNA follows: TGTGCCATCAGTGAGTCGGCGGTACGGACTAGCGGGGGCGATGAGCAGTTCTTC.

This chain uses TRBV10-3 with TRBJ2-7; maybe TRBD1 (5 bases). Germline values: CDR1 ENHRY, CDR2 SYGVKD. V lost 6 bases and J 3 bases, leaving 12 bases between the germline ends. This CDR3 region has 13 residues. The CDR3 DNA reads as TGTGCCATCAGGTCGACAGAATTCTACGAGCAGTACGTC. Its protein is CAIRSTEFYEQYV.

This clonotype was seen only a few times. The chain has TRBV19 and TRBJ2-7; possibly TRBD1 for D (7 bases). Germline V gives CDR1 LNHDA, CDR2 SQIVND (reference sequence). This CDR3 contains 11 residues. V lost 10 bases and J lost 6, with 13 bases in between. CDR3 sequence: CATVQGGEQYV. In DNA, the CDR3 is TGTGCCACAGTCCAGGGGGGCGAGCAGTACGTC.

In this sample, this clonotype turned up a few times. This CDR3 is CSARDRGEGEKLFF. As DNA, the CDR3 is TGCAGTGCTAGAGACAGGGGAGAAGGTGAAAAACTGTTTTTT. The V call is TRBV20-1, the J call TRBJ1-4; TRBD1 is a possible D gene (6 bases). Germline lookup yields CDR1 DFQATT and CDR2 SNEGSKA (reference sequence). With 0 bases removed from V and 7 bases from J, the gap between germline ends came to 12 bases. The CDR3 totals 14 residues.

This chain joins TRBV29-1 and TRBJ2-1, with D perhaps TRBD1 (6 bases). CDR3 length: 11 residues. Trimming pared 5 bases from V and 11 bases from J, leaving 13 bases between. Per the germline V gene, CDR1 is SQVTM and CDR2 is ANQGSEA. CDR3 DNA sequence: TGCAGCGTTACTGGACAGCCTCAGCAGTTCTTC. Its translation: CSVTGQPQQFF.

V is TRBV20-1 and J is TRBJ2-1, with D possibly TRBD2 on 5 matching bases. The CDR3 is 13 amino acids. Germline CDR1 DFQATT, CDR2 SNEGSKA (reference sequence). V lost 6 bases to trimming and J lost 7 bases, with 16 bases between them. This CDR3 reads CSARRPSGNEQFF. The DNA for the CDR3 is TGCAGTGCCCGCCGGCCCTCGGGAAATGAGCAGTTCTTC.

The rearrangement links TRBV7-2 to TRBJ1-6, with D perhaps TRBD1 (5 bases). Germline CDR1 and CDR2: SGHTA and FQGNSA. This CDR3 comprises 14 residues. The V gene lost 1 base and the J gene lost 8 bases, with 9 bases spanning the gap. The CDR3 here is CASSLGGRHSPLHF. The CDR3 nucleotides are TGTGCCAGCAGCTTAGGGGGGAGGCATTCACCCCTCCACTTT.

This clonotype has just a few counts. The rearrangement joins TRBV5-1 to TRBJ2-1; D is undetermined. The CDR3 loop spans 12 amino acids. The germline V gene has CDR1 SGHRS and CDR2 YFSETQ. Trimming took 4 bases from V and 5 from J, leaving 7 bases between them. CDR3 in DNA: TGCGCCAGCAGCCTCAGCCACAATGAGCAGTTCTTC. It encodes CASSLSHNEQFF.